This TCR beta chain originates from a study of T cell repertoires in cytomegalovirus infection. Looking at the study overall: The study used recently identified HLA-C-restricted and well-studied HLA-B-restricted CMV epitopes. Public TCR beta signatures marked donors with CMV infection and the matching HLA. Study-level findings and limits: In two of eight donors, the top clonotype was HLA-C-restricted CMV-specific. Cumulative frequency of public TCR beta families picked out carriers of CMV plus the relevant HLA.

One entry per CDR3 protein, called by TCRdb with MiXCR from the reads. The sample holds approximately 730,000 distinct CDR3 sequences, almost 30% seen once. In regard to this clonotype: The antigen remains unidentified.

This receptor was taken from a human donor in good health (CMV status not recorded). Some clones in this sample may be carry-over from other donors' samples. The sequencing here drew on cultured CD8+ T cells from PBMCs, taken from culture after CMV antigen stimulation.

DNA for the CDR3: TGTGCCAGTAGTATGACAGGAGCGAACACCGGGGAGCTGTTTTTT. Its protein product is CASSMTGANTGELFF. The chain has TRBV19 and TRBJ2-2; maybe TRBD1 (6 bases). Germline-derived CDR1 and CDR2 are LNHDA and SQIVND (reference sequence). Trimming stripped 3 bases from V and 0 bases from J, with 8 bases between. This CDR3 is 15 amino acids long.